Listed below are T cell receptor beta chains from one sample, sequenced in a study of glioma-infiltrating T cells. Each CDR3 protein is one row after TCRdb ran MiXCR on the multiplex PCR reads. Of 100,000 to 150,000 distinct CDR3 sequences in the sample, around 25% are singletons; the top ten hold around 28%. Sequenced: glioma tissue, nonneoplastic brain tissue, or PBMCs (not recorded which). All receptors come from a human donor with low-grade glioma or glioblastoma, undergoing nonglioma brain surgery, or in good health (not recorded which). CDR3s include the opening cysteine and the closing phenylalanine or tryptophan. The order of the fields is V gene, J gene, D gene, clone size, CDR3 protein, CDR3 DNA. The D gene is left open where the match is weak. Expanded clones are given a class, and other clones once, few, many or no size at all.

V: TRBV6-2/TRBV6-3
J: TRBJ2-6
D: NA
size: NA
CDR3: CASSPPGSGANVLTF
DNA: TGTGCCAGCAGCCCTCCGGGCTCTGGGGCCAACGTCCTGACTTTC

V: TRBV7-2
J: TRBJ2-1
D: NA
size: NA
CDR3: CASNLNSAYNEQFF
DNA: TGTGCCAGCAACTTAAACTCAGCCTACAATGAGCAGTTCTTC

V: TRBV7-2
J: TRBJ2-1
D: NA
size: few
CDR3: CASSLDAGKQFF
DNA: TGTGCCAGCAGCTTAGACGCGGGGAAGCAGTTCTTC

V: TRBV2
J: TRBJ2-3
D: NA
size: once
CDR3: CASRGSGADTQYF
DNA: TGTGCCAGCAGGGGGTCGGGGGCAGATACGCAGTATTTT

V: TRBV7-9
J: TRBJ1-4
D: TRBD1
size: NA
CDR3: CASSTLQGNNEKLFF
DNA: TGTGCCAGTAGTACCCTACAGGGGAATAATGAAAAACTGTTTTTT

V: TRBV29-1
J: TRBJ2-3
D: NA
size: few
CDR3: CSVWLGDGLTDTQYF
DNA: TGCAGCGTATGGTTGGGGGACGGACTCACAGATACGCAGTATTTT

V: TRBV6-2/TRBV6-3
J: TRBJ2-1
D: TRBD1
size: many
CDR3: CASIPAGTGNYNEQFF
DNA: TGTGCCAGCATCCCAGCCGGGACAGGGAATTACAATGAGCAGTTCTTC

V: TRBV4-1
J: TRBJ1-5
D: NA
size: few
CDR3: CASSQFPEDQPQHF
DNA: TGCGCCAGCAGCCAATTCCCCGAAGATCAGCCCCAGCATTTT

V: TRBV4-1
J: TRBJ1-2
D: NA
size: many
CDR3: CASRKRTEPNYGYTF
DNA: TGCGCCAGCCGAAAAAGGACAGAGCCTAACTATGGCTACACCTTC

V: TRBV3-1
J: TRBJ1-2
D: NA
size: few
CDR3: CASSRSRPGYGYTF
DNA: TGTGCCAGCAGCCGGTCAAGACCGGGCTATGGCTACACCTTC

V: TRBV7-2
J: TRBJ2-3
D: TRBD1
size: many
CDR3: CATLKTGQGTDTQYF
DNA: TGTGCCACTCTAAAGACGGGACAGGGGACAGATACGCAGTATTTT

V: TRBV6-9
J: TRBJ2-1
D: NA
size: NA
CDR3: CASSYARVIYYEQFF
DNA: TGTGCCAGCAGTTACGCCCGGGTCATTTATTACGAGCAGTTCTTC

V: TRBV6-1
J: TRBJ2-3
D: TRBD2
size: few
CDR3: CASGAGGPSTDTQYF
DNA: TGTGCCAGCGGGGCGGGGGGTCCCAGCACAGATACGCAGTATTTT

V: TRBV7-9
J: TRBJ2-5
D: TRBD1
size: NA
CDR3: CASSLGQGAAETQYF
DNA: TGTGCCAGCAGCTTGGGACAGGGGGCTGCTGAGACCCAGTACTTC

V: TRBV24-1
J: TRBJ2-5
D: TRBD1
size: few
CDR3: CATSDLVTGAETQYF
DNA: TGTGCCACCAGTGATTTAGTGACAGGGGCAGAGACCCAGTACTTC

V: TRBV27
J: TRBJ2-1
D: NA
size: few
CDR3: CASSLRAGASYNEQFF
DNA: TGTGCCAGCAGTTTGCGGGCAGGGGCCTCCTACAATGAGCAGTTCTTC

V: TRBV7-9
J: TRBJ2-3
D: NA
size: few
CDR3: CASGVYRTDTQYF
DNA: TGTGCCAGCGGAGTGTACCGCACAGATACGCAGTATTTT

V: TRBV24-1
J: TRBJ1-2
D: NA
size: NA
CDR3: CATSDSGLRDGYTF
DNA: TGTGCCACCAGTGACTCCGGGCTCCGGGATGGCTACACCTTC

V: TRBV27
J: TRBJ1-6
D: NA
size: many
CDR3: CASSLSLESALHF
DNA: TGTGCCAGCAGTTTATCGCTGGAGTCAGCCCTCCACTTT

V: TRBV7-9
J: TRBJ1-1
D: NA
size: NA
CDR3: CASSWRGPDPRTNTEAFF
DNA: TGTGCCAGCAGCTGGAGGGGTCCCGACCCGAGGACGAACACTGAAGCTTTCTTT

V: TRBV12-3/TRBV12-4
J: TRBJ2-3
D: TRBD2
size: NA
CDR3: CASSRTSGTTDTQYF
DNA: TGTGCCAGCAGTAGGACTAGCGGCACCACAGATACGCAGTATTTT

V: TRBV20-1
J: TRBJ2-1
D: NA
size: many
CDR3: CSAYRDTYNEQFF
DNA: TGCAGTGCTTACCGGGACACTTACAATGAGCAGTTCTTC

V: TRBV15
J: TRBJ1-4
D: NA
size: few
CDR3: CATSRDGRVNEKLFF
DNA: TGTGCCACCAGCAGAGATGGGAGGGTTAATGAAAAACTGTTTTTT

V: TRBV29-1
J: TRBJ2-5
D: NA
size: few
CDR3: CSVGTNTFQETQYF
DNA: TGCAGCGTTGGGACTAACACATTCCAAGAGACCCAGTACTTC

V: TRBV6-1
J: TRBJ2-3
D: NA
size: few
CDR3: CASRGEGGSTDTQYF
DNA: TGTGCCAGCAGGGGGGAGGGGGGGAGCACAGATACGCAGTATTTT

V: TRBV19
J: TRBJ2-3
D: TRBD2
size: few
CDR3: CASLPTWGGSDTQYF
DNA: TGTGCCAGTCTGCCCACTTGGGGGGGTTCAGATACGCAGTATTTT